These 5 T cell receptor beta chains were all obtained from the same sample, sequenced in a study of T cells expressing NK-cell markers. Each CDR3 protein gets one entry in TCRdb, which reprocessed the 5' RACE reads and gives no DNA. This table lists about 460,000 distinct CDR3 sequences. The sample comprised blood T cells: a sorted CD56 or NKG2C T cell subset, CD4+ or CD8+ T cells, or bulk PBMC T cells (not recorded which). Receptor source: a woman between 50 and 59 years old in good health.

The CDR3 is CASSEWAGTANTGELFF. The J gene is TRBJ2-2, the V gene TRBV10-1; TCRdb's D call of TRBD1 is untestable without DNA. CDR3 length: 17 residues. Germline CDR1 WNHNN, CDR2 SYGVQD (reference sequence).

This sequence joins TRBV18 and TRBJ2-5; TCRdb designates TRBD1, a call that cannot be tested without DNA. The CDR3 extends over 14 amino acids. Germline-derived CDR1 and CDR2 are KGHSH and LQKENI. The CDR3 region is CASSPQTAKETQYF.

The rearrangement uses TRBV10-1 and TRBJ2-7. The CDR3 is 13 residues long. CDR1 and CDR2 from the germline V gene are WNHNN and SYGVQD (reference sequence). The CDR3: CASSESGRFEQYF.

J is TRBJ2-1 and V is TRBV11-1; the TCRdb call, TRBD1, lacks DNA for checking. Looked up from germline, CDR1 is SGHAT and CDR2 is FQDESV (reference sequence). CDR3 length: 16 residues. CDR3 protein: CASSLFRGGIYNEQFF. The complete variable domain, with remaining parts taken from reference TRBV11-1 and TRBJ2-1, reads EAEVAQSPRYKITEKSQAVAFWCDPISGHATLYWYRQILGQGPELLVQFQDESVVDDSQLPKDRFSAERLKGVDSTLKIQPAELGDSAMYLCASSLFRGGIYNEQFFGPGTRLTVL.

The chain uses TRBV10-2 and TRBJ2-7; TCRdb's D call, TRBD1, is unchecked because there is no DNA. The germline gives CDR1 WSHSY, CDR2 SAAADI. This CDR3 is built from 13 residues. The CDR3 spells CASRGQGAHEQYF.